These T cell receptor beta chains were read from a single sample in a study of glioma-infiltrating T cells after dendritic cell vaccination. Only in-frame clones appear in the TCRdb table, and some are missing; sequencing was by immunoSEQ multiplex PCR. In the table there are 55,000 to 75,000 clones, roughly four fifths of which are singletons. The starting material was blood, obtained after dendritic cell vaccination. These receptors all come from a human donor with glioblastoma. The CDR3 runs from the conserved cysteine through the conserved F or W. A D gene is named only where the DNA matches it firmly. Only some rows state a clone size, as once, few, many or a class for expanded clones.

D gene	V gene	clone size	J gene	CDR3 protein	CDR3 DNA
TRBD1	TRBV6-5	-	TRBJ1-1	CASSRGRTEAFF	TGTGCCAGCAGCAGGGGGCGGACTGAAGCTTTCTTT
TRBD1	TRBV2	-	TRBJ1-3	CASSDLWTGGNTIYF	TGTGCCAGCAGTGATTTATGGACAGGGGGAAACACCATATATTTT
-	TRBV7-8	-	TRBJ1-1	CASSLSAGEGAEAFF	TGTGCCAGCAGCTTATCGGCAGGGGAAGGGGCTGAAGCTTTCTTT
TRBD2	TRBV5-1	-	TRBJ2-1	CASSLEAGGLGEQFF	TGCGCCAGCAGCTTGGAGGCGGGGGGGCTGGGTGAGCAGTTCTTC
-	TRBV7-8	-	TRBJ2-7	CASSLAVGQPYEQYF	TGTGCCAGCAGCTTAGCAGTAGGACAGCCCTACGAGCAGTACTTC
-	TRBV4-3	-	TRBJ1-2	CASSQRPETGGNYGYTF	TGCGCCAGCAGCCAGAGACCGGAGACAGGAGGAAACTATGGCTACACCTTC
-	TRBV11-3	-	TRBJ2-1	CASSPRDRGSYNEQFF	TGTGCCAGCAGCCCGAGAGATCGGGGTTCCTACAATGAGCAGTTCTTC
-	TRBV9	-	TRBJ2-7	CASSVGSTLFRYEQYF	TGTGCCAGCAGCGTAGGCTCCACCCTATTCCGCTACGAGCAGTACTTC
TRBD1	TRBV14	-	TRBJ1-1	CASSPPTGQGTEAFF	TGTGCCAGCAGCCCGCCGACAGGGCAAGGGACTGAAGCTTTCTTT
TRBD1	TRBV2	once	TRBJ2-7	CATTRTGGSYEQYF	TGTGCCACTACCCGGACAGGGGGCTCCTACGAGCAGTACTTC
-	TRBV5-1	-	TRBJ1-1	CASSSLDSNPTEAFF	TGCGCCAGCAGCTCCTTGGACAGCAATCCCACTGAAGCTTTCTTT
TRBD2	TRBV19	-	TRBJ2-7	CASSPIAGGTYEQYF	TGTGCCAGTAGTCCAATAGCGGGGGGAACCTACGAGCAGTACTTC
TRBD2	TRBV10-3	few	TRBJ2-6	CAISAGGPGANVLTF	TGTGCCATCAGTGCGGGGGGGCCTGGGGCCAACGTCCTGACTTTC
-	TRBV5-1	-	TRBJ2-1	CASSRGTANNEQFF	TGCGCCAGCAGCCGGGGGACAGCGAACAATGAGCAGTTCTTC
-	TRBV10-3	-	TRBJ2-5	CAISESTGGKETQYF	TGTGCCATCAGTGAGTCGACGGGGGGCAAAGAGACCCAGTACTTC
TRBD1	TRBV18	-	TRBJ1-6	CASSPSQGVNNSPLHF	TGTGCCAGCTCACCGTCACAGGGGGTCAATAATTCACCCCTCCACTTT
-	TRBV5-1	-	TRBJ1-1	CASSDRGEKTEAFF	TGCGCCAGCAGCGACCGCGGGGAAAAGACTGAAGCTTTCTTT
-	TRBV5-6	-	TRBJ1-2	CARPGIYGYTF	TGTGCCAGGCCCGGTATTTATGGCTACACCTTC
-	TRBV11-3	-	TRBJ1-1	CASSLGQNEAFF	TGTGCCAGCAGCTTAGGGCAGAATGAAGCTTTCTTT
-	TRBV4-1	once	TRBJ1-6	CASSPQVWVSPLHF	TGCGCCAGCAGCCCACAGGTCTGGGTTTCACCCCTCCACTTT
TRBD1	TRBV6-5	-	TRBJ2-1	CATRKQGYNEQFF	TGTGCCACCCGTAAACAGGGGTACAATGAGCAGTTCTTC
TRBD1	TRBV30	-	TRBJ2-3	CAWSVWGGTGSTDTQYF	TGTGCCTGGAGTGTATGGGGCGGGACAGGGTCCACAGATACGCAGTATTTT
-	TRBV5-1	-	TRBJ2-5	CASSLAAEETQYF	TGCGCCAGCAGCTTGGCCGCGGAAGAGACCCAGTACTTC
-	TRBV5-4	-	TRBJ1-1	CASSLAHRSGNTEAFF	TGTGCCAGCAGCTTGGCACACAGGTCAGGGAACACTGAAGCTTTCTTT
-	TRBV18	-	TRBJ2-3	CASSPEDGSGRSPVDTQYF	TGTGCCAGCTCACCGGAGGATGGCTCGGGCAGGTCCCCCGTGGATACGCAGTATTTT
-	TRBV10-2	few	TRBJ1-2	CASRGGVTAGGYTF	TGCGCCAGCAGGGGAGGGGTAACAGCGGGTGGCTACACCTTC
-	TRBV18	-	TRBJ1-4	CASSPGAIPEKLFF	TGTGCCAGCTCACCGGGGGCGATACCGGAAAAACTGTTTTTT
-	TRBV15	-	TRBJ2-2	CATSRVVTNGGHGELFF	TGTGCCACCAGCAGAGTGGTGACCAACGGAGGGCACGGGGAGCTGTTTTTT